A selection of T cell receptor beta chains follows, all from one sample in a study of blood T cell repertoires in COVID-19. Data came from immunoSEQ multiplex PCR; TCRdb stores just in-frame clones and leaves some out. The repertoire includes under 250,000 clones, about 89% of them detected once, and under 2% sits in the top ten. The sequencing sample was made of peripheral blood. These receptors were collected from a woman aged 55-70 years who had recovered from COVID-19. The CDR3 runs from the conserved cysteine through the conserved F or W. Each record gives: V gene, clone size, D gene, J gene, CDR3 DNA, CDR3 protein. D genes are given only for firm matches. Rows may omit the clone size; those that give it use once, few, many or a size class.

TRBV19,.,.,TRBJ1-5,TGTGCCAGTACTGTGGGACGGGGGGCCTATAGCAATCAGCCCCAGCATTTT,CASTVGRGAYSNQPQHF
TRBV18,.,TRBD2,TRBJ2-5,TGTGCCAGCTCACCGGCACTAGCGGGGGCAGGAGAGACCCAGTACTTC,CASSPALAGAGETQYF
TRBV28,once,.,TRBJ2-2,TGTGCCAGCAGTTCCCTGACTCGAAACACCGGGGAGCTGTTTTTT,CASSSLTRNTGELFF
TRBV7-3,.,TRBD1,TRBJ1-2,TGTGCCAGCAGCCTCGGACAGGGGGCATTTAACTATGGCTACACCTTC,CASSLGQGAFNYGYTF
TRBV9,.,.,TRBJ2-1,TGTGCCAGCAGCCAAGGGGGGGCCCGGAGCTCCTACAATGAGCAGTTCTTC,CASSQGGARSSYNEQFF
TRBV19,.,TRBD2,TRBJ2-1,TGTGCCAGTAGTACGTGGACTAGCGGGGAAAGATTTGAGCAGTTCTTC,CASSTWTSGERFEQFF
TRBV2,many,TRBD2,TRBJ2-7,TGTGCCAGCAGGGGGACTAGCGGGGGCTACGAGCAGTACTTC,CASRGTSGGYEQYF
TRBV6-6,.,TRBD2,TRBJ2-7,TGTGCCAGCAGTTTCTCCCCCGGGACTAGTCCATACGAGCAGTACTTC,CASSFSPGTSPYEQYF
TRBV3-1/TRBV3-2,once,TRBD1,TRBJ2-3,TGTGCCAGCAGACGCCGGACAGGGGGGAGCACAGATACGCAGTATTTT,CASRRRTGGSTDTQYF
TRBV4-1,.,.,TRBJ2-5,TGCGCCAGCAGCCTTCCAGGGGTTAGAGAGACCCAGTACTTC,CASSLPGVRETQYF
TRBV7-2,.,.,TRBJ1-5,TGTGCCAGCAGCTTAGTGGGCGGGAATAGCAATCAGCCCCAGCATTTT,CASSLVGGNSNQPQHF
TRBV5-4,.,.,TRBJ2-5,TGTGCCAGCAGCTTGGTCGGCAGGATGGAGACCCAGTACTTC,CASSLVGRMETQYF
TRBV5-4,.,.,TRBJ2-3,TGTGCCAGCAGCTTGTCGGGGAGCTCAGATACGCAGTATTTT,CASSLSGSSDTQYF
TRBV7-2,.,.,TRBJ1-3,TGTGCCAGCAGCTCCAAATATTCCCAGGGAGGCCACTCTGGAAACACCATATATTTT,CASSSKYSQGGHSGNTIYF
TRBV21-1,.,.,TRBJ1-2,TGTGCCAGCAAAGGGGGACAGGGCGATGACTATGGCTACACCTTC,CASKGGQGDDYGYTF
TRBV5-5,.,.,TRBJ1-6,TGTGCCAGCATCGAGGGTGCCGAGTCACCCCTCCACTTT,CASIEGAESPLHF
TRBV5-1,few,.,TRBJ2-2,TGCGCCAGCAGCCCCGGACAATACACCGGGGAGCTGTTTTTT,CASSPGQYTGELFF
TRBV27,.,.,TRBJ2-3,TGTGCCAGCATGGCCACGACACTCAGCACAGATACGCAGTATTTT,CASMATTLSTDTQYF
TRBV7-9,once,.,TRBJ2-5,TGTGCCAGCAGCTCGAACAGGGTAGTGGGTGTGGAGACCCAGTACTTC,CASSSNRVVGVETQYF
TRBV4-1,.,.,TRBJ1-2,TGCGCCAGCAGCCCCACTCGCCGGGGGAGAGTCAGCGGCTACACCTTC,CASSPTRRGRVSGYTF
TRBV20-1,.,TRBD1,TRBJ1-1,TGCAGTGCTAGTCAGGGGGTCGACACTGAAGCTTTCTTT,CSASQGVDTEAFF
TRBV2,few,.,TRBJ2-3,TGTGCCAGCCAAGTTAACAGGGAAGATACGCAGTATTTT,CASQVNREDTQYF
TRBV20-1,.,.,TRBJ1-2,TGCAGTGCGGAAGGGGGTCGATACACCTTC,CSAEGGRYTF
TRBV5-1,few,TRBD1,TRBJ1-1,TGCGCCAGCAGCTTGGGGCTTCTTGACAGGGCCACTGAAGCTTTCTTT,CASSLGLLDRATEAFF
TRBV19,few,TRBD1,TRBJ1-2,TGTGCCAGTAGTAGGGGGACAGGGTATGGCTACACCTTC,CASSRGTGYGYTF
TRBV5-4,.,.,TRBJ1-6,TGTGCCAGCAGCCTCCGAGGGGGAGCAGATTCACCCCTCCACTTT,CASSLRGGADSPLHF
TRBV3-1/TRBV3-2,.,.,TRBJ1-2,TGTGCCAGCAGCCAAGCGGGACATAACTATGGCTACACCTTC,CASSQAGHNYGYTF
TRBV28,.,TRBD1,TRBJ1-4,TGTGCCAGCAGGTCCGGGACAGCATATGAAAAACTGTTTTTT,CASRSGTAYEKLFF
TRBV15,.,TRBD2,TRBJ2-7,TGTGCCACCAGCAGAGATAGGGAGGGTTCTCTCGAGCAGTACTTC,CATSRDREGSLEQYF
TRBV6-2/TRBV6-3,.,TRBD1,TRBJ2-7,TGTGCCAGCAGTGGACCCTGGGACAGGGGGACCGGGGAGCAGTACTTC,CASSGPWDRGTGEQYF
TRBV9,.,TRBD1,TRBJ1-2,TGTGCCAGCAGCCTGGACAGGGGGCTTCATCGGGGCTACACCTTC,CASSLDRGLHRGYTF
TRBV27,once,.,TRBJ1-5,TGTGCCAGCAGTTTATTTCCTCTGGGGTCGGGGAGCAATCAGCCCCAGCATTTT,CASSLFPLGSGSNQPQHF
TRBV7-6,.,TRBD1,TRBJ2-5,TGTGCCAGCAGCTTAGCGGGACAGGGGGGCGGCGAGACCCAGTACTTC,CASSLAGQGGGETQYF
TRBV7-2,.,TRBD1,TRBJ1-6,TGTGCCAGCAGCGACGGGACAGGGTATAATTCACCCCTCCACTTT,CASSDGTGYNSPLHF
TRBV3-1/TRBV3-2,.,.,TRBJ1-5,TGTGCCAGCAGCCGAGCGGGTCTGGAGAATCAGCCCCAGCATTTT,CASSRAGLENQPQHF
TRBV3-1/TRBV3-2,.,.,TRBJ2-7,TGTGCCAGCAGCCAAGTTGACGGGGAGCTACTCTACGAGCAGTACTTC,CASSQVDGELLYEQYF
TRBV2,.,.,TRBJ1-5,TGTGCCAGCAGTGATAATGGCGGTAGCAATCAGCCCCAGCATTTT,CASSDNGGSNQPQHF
TRBV28,many,.,TRBJ1-2,TGTGCCAGCAGTTTACCGGAGCCGGTAGGCTACACCTTC,CASSLPEPVGYTF
TRBV5-4,.,TRBD2,TRBJ2-1,TGTGCCAGCAGCTTGTGGACTAGCGGTTACAATGAGCAGTTCTTC,CASSLWTSGYNEQFF
TRBV28,.,TRBD1,TRBJ2-7,TGTGCCAGCAGTTTAGGGACAGCCCAACTCTCCTACGAGCAGTACTTC,CASSLGTAQLSYEQYF
TRBV7-9,.,.,TRBJ2-6,TGTGCCAGCAGCCCCTCATGGGGGGTAGGGGCCAACGTCCTGACTTTC,CASSPSWGVGANVLTF
TRBV7-3,.,TRBD1,TRBJ2-1,TGTGCCAGCAGCTTAGACAGGGGGAGTGAGCAGTTCTTC,CASSLDRGSEQFF
TRBV27,.,.,TRBJ2-1,TGTGCCAGCAGTGCAAGAGGTGGGAGGTTGGTGGAATACAATGAGCAGTTCTTC,CASSARGGRLVEYNEQFF
TRBV7-8,.,TRBD2,TRBJ2-7,TGTGCCAGCAGCCGAGAGCGGGGGTTCGCCTACGAGCAGTACTTC,CASSRERGFAYEQYF
TRBV27,.,.,TRBJ2-6,TGTGCCAGCAGTTTAGCCGGAGTAGCTGGGGCCAACGTCCTGACTTTC,CASSLAGVAGANVLTF
TRBV28,.,.,TRBJ1-6,TGTGCCAGCAGCCCCTATAAGAACTCCTATAATTCACCCCTCCACTTT,CASSPYKNSYNSPLHF
TRBV5-1,once,TRBD1,TRBJ2-5,TGCGCCAGCAGATTCGGGACAGGGGGCCGGGAGACCCAGTACTTC,CASRFGTGGRETQYF
TRBV7-8,.,TRBD1,TRBJ1-2,TGTGCCAGCAGCATCGGACAGGGGACGTCCGGCTACACCTTC,CASSIGQGTSGYTF
TRBV7-6,.,TRBD2,TRBJ2-5,TGTGCCAGCTCTCCCTCAGGCTGGCGGGGGGTCGAGACCCAGTACTTC,CASSPSGWRGVETQYF
TRBV6-5,.,.,TRBJ2-3,TGTGCCAGCACCCCACACGGGGGCACAGATACGCAGTATTTT,CASTPHGGTDTQYF
TRBV7-8,.,.,TRBJ1-1,TGTGCCAGCAGCTTAGATTTGGGACGGGACTTGTACACTGAAGCTTTCTTT,CASSLDLGRDLYTEAFF
TRBV7-2,once,TRBD2,TRBJ2-5,TGTGCCAGCAGCTTGCGAGGGCCGACTAGCAAAATGCAGGAGACCCAGTACTTC,CASSLRGPTSKMQETQYF
TRBV19,once,TRBD2,TRBJ2-1,TGTGCCAGTTCACTACCGGGACTAGCGGGGGCAGATCGGTTCTTC,CASSLPGLAGADRFF